This T cell receptor beta chain was captured in a study of Graves' ophthalmopathy and Graves' hyperthyroidism. V was trimmed by 2 bases and J by 1 base, leaving 10 bases between them. This CDR3 is 15 amino acids long. Germline loops: CDR1 SGHDT, CDR2 YYEEEE. This clonotype was seen repeatedly, ten times or more. RNA transcripts were the source from which TCR beta CDR3 regions were amplified. RT-PCR in the first round used HTBI primers; a second-round multiplex PCR followed. MiXCR, applied by TCRdb to the multiplex PCR reads, yields one record per CDR3 protein. The table shows 500,000 to 700,000 distinct CDR3 sequences, with approximately 22% occurring only once. The authors defined stable hyperthyroidism as no ophthalmopathy within 18 months of follow-up. Serum thyroxine and TRAb, along with clinical symptoms, thyroid ultrasound and orbital computed tomography, were what diagnosis relied on.

This clonotype was obtained from a woman younger than 35 with stable Graves' hyperthyroidism. Some clones in this sample may be carry-over from other donors' samples. This chain uses TRBV5-6 with TRBJ2-4, with D possibly matching TRBD2 (5 bases). Sequenced: peripheral blood. CDR3 DNA sequence: TGTGCCAGCAGCTTTGGGAGCTCTGCCAAAAACATTCAGTACTTC. It codes for CASSFGSSAKNIQYF.